The clone carrying this T cell receptor (beta chain) was found a few times. The antigen remains unidentified. Using its own MiXCR run on the RT-PCR reads, TCRdb lists one record per CDR3 protein. This table has hundreds of thousands of distinct CDR3 sequences, 7.6% appearing once. The sample comes from a study of response to subunit inactivated influenza vaccine. Study results and caveats: Each seasonal influenza vaccination, the authors suggested, recruits few new T cells.

The CDR3 covers 14 residues. Deletions cut 3 bases from V and 4 bases from J, with 12 bases between. Germline V gives CDR1 KGHSH, CDR2 LQKENI. This TCR derives from a man aged 45 to 75 who received an inactivated influenza vaccine. This rearrangement joins TRBV18 to TRBJ1-1, with no clear D. Sequenced material: PBMCs from blood, taken roughly 24 months after vaccination. CDR3: CASSPGESGTEAFF. The CDR3 DNA is TGTGCCAGCTCACCCGGGGAAAGCGGCACTGAAGCTTTCTTT.